These T cell receptor beta chains were read from a single sample in a study of blood T cell repertoires in COVID-19. The protocol was immunoSEQ multiplex PCR, while the TCRdb copy is restricted to in-frame clones and leaves out a portion. This table has approximately 400,000 clones, about four fifths appearing once. The sample taken for sequencing was PBMCs or T cells enriched from blood (not recorded which). Receptor source: a woman aged 45 to 65 who had recovered from COVID-19. Each CDR3 is given with its conserved first and last residue.

j_gene: TRBJ1-2
v_gene: TRBV10-3
CDR3aa: CAISEGQGYGYGYTF

j_gene: TRBJ1-1
v_gene: TRBV10-3
CDR3aa: CAISETQNTEAFF

j_gene: TRBJ1-2
v_gene: TRBV15
CDR3aa: CATSRADRALGGYTF

j_gene: TRBJ1-1
v_gene: TRBV6-5
CDR3aa: CASRRQGRLNTEAFF

j_gene: TRBJ1-1
v_gene: TRBV12-3/TRBV12-4
CDR3aa: CASRQDSSSEAFF

j_gene: TRBJ1-5
v_gene: TRBV6-5
CDR3aa: CASSRTGGRNQPQHF

j_gene: TRBJ1-1
v_gene: TRBV10-1
CDR3aa: CASSGGGGNTEAFF

j_gene: TRBJ1-2
v_gene: TRBV30
CDR3aa: CAWALPQTINGYTF

j_gene: TRBJ2-3
v_gene: TRBV3-1/TRBV3-2
CDR3aa: CASSPGGGFRDTQYF

j_gene: TRBJ1-2
v_gene: TRBV5-6
CDR3aa: CASSPGQQLYGYTF

j_gene: TRBJ1-1
v_gene: TRBV5-1
CDR3aa: CASSLGGGGTEAFF

j_gene: TRBJ2-1
v_gene: TRBV5-1
CDR3aa: CASSGWTSVNNEQFF

j_gene: TRBJ1-2
v_gene: TRBV19
CDR3aa: CASSPGGMYGYTF

j_gene: TRBJ1-5
v_gene: TRBV20-1
CDR3aa: CSASRSGAWPQHF

j_gene: TRBJ1-1
v_gene: TRBV5-1
CDR3aa: CASSGDSVDTEAFF

j_gene: TRBJ1-2
v_gene: TRBV10-2
CDR3aa: CASSPTRGRYGYTF

j_gene: TRBJ1-4
v_gene: TRBV4-2
CDR3aa: CASSQVGGTNEKLFF

j_gene: TRBJ2-3
v_gene: TRBV5-1
CDR3aa: CASSLVIAGGSDTQYF

j_gene: TRBJ2-3
v_gene: TRBV27
CDR3aa: CASRSAAATDTQYF

j_gene: TRBJ2-2
v_gene: TRBV7-2
CDR3aa: CASSLTPMGGANTGELFF

j_gene: TRBJ1-1
v_gene: TRBV19
CDR3aa: CASRPTFRAGALNTEAFF

j_gene: TRBJ2-7
v_gene: TRBV4-3
CDR3aa: CASSQALLADYEQYF

j_gene: TRBJ2-7
v_gene: TRBV6-5
CDR3aa: CASSDGTGGTYEQYF

j_gene: TRBJ1-1
v_gene: TRBV6-4
CDR3aa: CASQGANTEAFF

j_gene: TRBJ1-5
v_gene: TRBV28
CDR3aa: CASSLIQAFNQPQHF

j_gene: TRBJ2-5
v_gene: TRBV2
CDR3aa: CASRPHPRETQYF

j_gene: TRBJ1-6
v_gene: TRBV2
CDR3aa: CASSVSAAGNSPLHF

j_gene: TRBJ2-2
v_gene: TRBV7-9
CDR3aa: CASSTLTSGGHTGELFF